These 25 T cell receptor beta chains share one sample of origin, sequenced in a study of CD8+CD57+ T cells in acquired aplastic anemia. Genomic DNA constituted the template upon which TCR beta VDJ and CDR3 profiling was performed. One entry per CDR3 protein results from TCRdb running MiXCR on the reads. The sample lists 150,000 to 180,000 distinct CDR3 sequences; approximately 52% were seen once. It was patients with CD8+CD57+ cell expansion by flow cytometry who were chosen for sequencing. Sequences were obtained from sorted CD4+, CD8+, or CD8+CD57+ T cells (not recorded which) from PBMCs. Source of these receptors: a human donor with aplastic anemia.

The chain uses TRBV20-1 and TRBJ2-1; D not resolved. CDR1 and CDR2 from the germline V gene are DFQATT and SNEGSKA (reference sequence). This CDR3 comprises 14 residues. The V and J ends lost 0 bases and 12 bases respectively, with 18 bases between them. The CDR3 DNA sequence: TGCAGTGCTAGAGACCAAACCTCCGGAACCGCGCAGTTCTTC. Its protein product is CSARDQTSGTAQFF.

The chain couples TRBV2 to TRBJ2-5; 10 nucleotides agree with TRBD2. J lost 1 base, V lost 10 bases, and 0 bases had no gene match. This CDR3 is built from 12 residues. Germline loops: CDR1 SNHLY, CDR2 FYNNEI. The CDR3 sequence: CAIAGGQETQYF. The CDR3 bases are TGTGCCATAGCGGGGGGCCAAGAGACCCAGTACTTC.

The V call is TRBV7-6, the J call TRBJ1-2, with 8 bases fitting TRBD1. This CDR3 spans 13 amino acids. V trimming: 10 bases; J trimming: 8 bases; junction bases outside the gene matches: 12. Germline values: CDR1 SGHVS, CDR2 FNYEAQ. The CDR3, as DNA: TGTGCCATCCCCGGACAGGGAATCGGGGGCTACACCTTC. This sequence encodes CAIPGQGIGGYTF.

The chain has TRBV6-4 and TRBJ2-1; 14 bases align to TRBD2. The germline V gene encodes CDR1 MRHNA and CDR2 SNTAGT. J lost 9 bases, V lost 5 bases, and 3 bases had no gene match. The CDR3 runs to 14 residues. CDR3 nucleotides: TGTGCCAGCAGTCGGACTAGCGGGGGGTCTGAGCAGTTCTTC. Encoded protein: CASSRTSGGSEQFF.

CDR3 coding DNA: TGTGCCAGCAGCCGTCGGACAGGGAGCAACAATGAGCAGTTCTTC. As protein: CASSRRTGSNNEQFF. The chain carries TRBV7-3 and TRBJ2-1, with TRBD1 identical over 8 bases. Trimming took 5 bases from V and 5 from J; bases not matched to a gene: 8. The CDR3 is 15 residues long. From germline, CDR1 is SGHTA and CDR2 FQGTGA.

This chain uses TRBV20-1 with TRBJ1-2; D is uncertain. This CDR3 is 16 amino acids long. The ends were cut back, 6 bases at V and 4 bases at J, with 24 bases in the middle. The germline gives CDR1 DFQATT, CDR2 SNEGSKA (reference sequence). The DNA for the CDR3 is TGCAGTGCCAGCAGCTTATGGACCCAGAAGGGCTATGGCTACACCTTC. It translates to CSASSLWTQKGYGYTF.

The V call is TRBV19, the J call TRBJ2-1, with 13 bases matching TRBD2. From germline, CDR1 is LNHDA and CDR2 SQIVND (reference sequence). J gave up 4 bases and V 8 bases, and 5 bases lay outside the gene matches. CDR3 length: 15 residues. Written as DNA, the CDR3 is TGTGCCAGTCGGACTAGCGGGAGAGGGTACAATGAGCAGTTCTTC. It yields the protein CASRTSGRGYNEQFF.

The V and J genes are TRBV24-1 and TRBJ1-5; no clear D gene. Germline values: CDR1 KGHDR, CDR2 SFDVKD. Trimming stripped 4 bases from V and 6 bases from J, with 9 bases between. The CDR3 totals 13 residues. CDR3 sequence: CATSERVAQPQHF. CDR3 sequence (DNA): TGTGCCACCAGTGAAAGGGTGGCTCAGCCCCAGCATTTT.

This clonotype was counted ten times or more. V is TRBV7-6 and J is TRBJ2-7, with D unclear. Trimming removed 4 bases at V and 5 bases at J, with 12 bases between. The CDR3 is 13 residues long. Germline-derived CDR1 and CDR2 are SGHVS and FNYEAQ. CDR3 sequence: CASSSGWGNEQYF. DNA of the CDR3: TGTGCCAGCAGCTCCGGATGGGGTAACGAGCAGTACTTC.

The J gene is TRBJ2-5, the V gene TRBV20-1; 9 bases are shared with TRBD2. Germline CDR1 and CDR2: DFQATT and SNEGSKA (reference sequence). V dropped 0 bases and J dropped 2; count of bases not matched to a gene: 4. The CDR3 sequence is 15 residues long. The CDR3 nucleotides are TGCAGTGCTAGAGATTCTAGCGGGGTTCAAGAGACCCAGTACTTC. Amino acids: CSARDSSGVQETQYF.

The CDR3 sequence is CASKNVPGTQETQYF. The CDR3 region has the DNA TGTGCCAGTAAAAACGTACCCGGGACACAAGAGACCCAGTACTTC. The chain uses TRBV19 and TRBJ2-5, with a tentative D call TRBD1 (6 bases). In germline, CDR1 is LNHDA, CDR2 SQIVND (reference sequence). With 7 bases removed from V and 2 bases from J, the gap between germline ends came to 17 bases. The CDR3 sequence is 15 residues long. The whole variable domain, remainder taken from reference TRBV19 and TRBJ2-5, is DGGITQSPKYLFRKEGQNVTLSCEQNLNHDAMYWYRQDPGQGLRLIYYSQIVNDFQKGDIAEGYSVSREKKESFPLTVTSAQKNPTAFYLCASKNVPGTQETQYFGPGTRLLVL.

This clonotype was counted ten times or more. The chain has TRBV4-1 and TRBJ2-7; a weak D match, TRBD2 (6 bases). The CDR3 sequence is 15 residues long. Trimming stripped 3 bases from V and 0 bases from J, with 12 bases between. The germline gives CDR1 MGHRA, CDR2 YSYEKL. The CDR3 DNA sequence: TGCGCCAGCAGCCACCGGGCGCGGGACTCCTACGAGCAGTACTTC. Its protein product is CASSHRARDSYEQYF.

The rearrangement uses TRBV10-1 and TRBJ2-7; 7 nucleotides agree with TRBD1. The ends lost 0 bases at V and 0 bases at J; junction bases unmatched: 5. From germline, CDR1 is WNHNN and CDR2 SYGVQD (reference sequence). CDR3 length: 16 residues. The CDR3, as DNA: TGCGCCAGCAGTGAGTCGAACAGGACAGGCTCCTACGAGCAGTACTTC. It codes for CASSESNRTGSYEQYF.

The chain links TRBV20-1 to TRBJ2-7; 12 bases align to TRBD2. Trimming at V came to 3 bases and at J to 2 bases, leaving 5 bases not matched to a gene. This CDR3 has 15 residues. The germline V gene has CDR1 DFQATT and CDR2 SNEGSKA (reference sequence). The CDR3 DNA follows: TGCAGTGCTAGGACTAGCGGGAGTATCACCTACGAGCAGTACTTC. Translation: CSARTSGSITYEQYF.

This clonotype was observed many times. In nucleotides, the CDR3 is TGTGCCAGCAGTTACGATGGGGAGTTTGGTGGCTACACCTTC. Its translation is CASSYDGEFGGYTF. This rearrangement joins TRBV6-5 to TRBJ1-2, with unresolved D. Trimming cost V 2 bases and J 7 bases, with 14 bases left between them. CDR1 and CDR2 (germline): MNHEY, SVGAGI. The CDR3 totals 14 residues.

This sequence joins TRBV20-1 and TRBJ1-1, with D possibly matching TRBD1 (5 bases). Per germline, CDR1 DFQATT and CDR2 SNEGSKA (reference sequence). V lost 5 bases to trimming and J lost 1 base, with 14 bases between them. CDR3 length equals 14 residues. The CDR3 nucleotides read TGCAGTGCTGGCCGACGGGGCGAGAACACTGAAGCTTTCTTT. This gives the protein CSAGRRGENTEAFF.

This clonotype was counted a few times. This chain joins TRBV7-8 and TRBJ2-5; no clear D gene. Trimming removed 1 base from V and 9 bases from J, with 18 bases in between. Germline loops: CDR1 SGHVS, CDR2 FQNEAQ. This CDR3 contains 15 residues. The CDR3 DNA sequence: TGTGCCAGCAGCTTAGGTACGAGTAGCAATCAGCCCCAGTACTTC. Its translation: CASSLGTSSNQPQYF.

The chain is built from TRBV19 and TRBJ2-7; D possibly matches TRBD1 or TRBD2 (5 bases each). Germline values: CDR1 LNHDA, CDR2 SQIVND (reference sequence). This CDR3 region has 13 residues. Trimming stripped 5 bases from V and 7 bases from J, with 15 bases between. CDR3 sequence: CASSDTGPGEQYF. DNA of the CDR3: TGTGCCAGTAGTGATACAGGTCCGGGGGAGCAGTACTTC.

This chain links TRBV20-1 with TRBJ2-1; a weak D match, TRBD1 (7 bases). The V end lost 6 bases, the J end lost 4 bases, and 13 bases lay between the germline ends. The germline V gene encodes CDR1 DFQATT and CDR2 SNEGSKA (reference sequence). This CDR3 comprises 13 residues. The CDR3 DNA follows: TGCAGTGCCCAGGAGGGACAGTACAATGAGCAGTTCTTC. It is translated as CSAQEGQYNEQFF.

V and J are TRBV29-1 and TRBJ2-3; D gene ambiguous. V was pared by 4 bases and J by 3 bases, with 8 bases between. CDR3 length: 12 amino acids. CDR1 SQVTM and CDR2 ANQGSEA come from the germline V gene. Here the CDR3 DNA reads TGCAGCGTTGGCCAGCGAACAGATACGCAGTATTTT. Translation: CSVGQRTDTQYF.

There are a few counts of this clonotype. V gene TRBV7-2 combines with J gene TRBJ2-5; maybe TRBD2 (5 bases). This CDR3 comprises 13 residues. V lost 5 bases and J lost 2, with 9 bases in between. Germline assignment: CDR1 SGHTA and CDR2 FQGNSA. The chain's CDR3 is CASSTSYQETQYF. In nucleotides, the CDR3 is TGTGCCAGCAGCACTAGTTATCAAGAGACCCAGTACTTC.

The rearrangement joins TRBV29-1 to TRBJ2-7; D remains ambiguous. This CDR3 is 13 amino acids long. Germline V gene sequence: CDR1 SQVTM, CDR2 ANQGSEA. Trimming cost V 4 bases and J 6 bases, with 16 bases left between them. The CDR3 DNA reads TGCAGCGTTGCAGACTGGGATCGAGGCGAGCAGTACTTC. This encodes CSVADWDRGEQYF.

J is TRBJ2-3 and V is TRBV7-8; D is perhaps TRBD2 (7 bases). The V gene lost 5 bases and the J gene lost 6 bases, with 18 bases spanning the gap. CDR1 is SGHVS and CDR2 is FQNEAQ in the germline V gene. The CDR3 length is 15 residues. CDR3 DNA sequence: TGTGCCAGCAGCGAGAGCGGGATGGGGGCGGATACGCAGTATTTT. Translation gives CASSESGMGADTQYF.

The chain has TRBV6-6 and TRBJ2-7, with unresolved D. The V end was cut by 6 bases, the J end by 6 bases, with 6 bases between. The germline V gene encodes CDR1 MNHNY and CDR2 SVGAGI (reference sequence). This CDR3 region has 10 residues. The CDR3 DNA reads as TGTGCCAGCAGCTTGGGCGAGCAGTACTTC. It codes for CASSLGEQYF.

In its sample, this clonotype was seen many times. The DNA for the CDR3 is TGTGCCAGCAGCTCCGGGACAGGGACTAACTATGGCTACACCTTC. As protein: CASSSGTGTNYGYTF. This chain links TRBV7-9 with TRBJ1-2; 9 bases fit TRBD1. The germline V gene encodes CDR1 SEHNR and CDR2 FQNEAQ (reference sequence). This CDR3 has 15 residues. Germline trimming cut 4 bases from V and 0 bases from J; bases unmatched to any gene: 3. The variable domain in full, completed from reference TRBV7-9 and TRBJ1-2, reads DTGVSQNPRHKITKRGQNVTFRCDPISEHNRLYWYRQTLGQGPEFLTYFQNEAQLEKSRLLSDRFSAERPKGSFSTLEIQRTEQGDSAMYLCASSSGTGTNYGYTFGSGTRLTVV.